A selection of T cell receptor beta chains follows, all from one sample in a study of regulatory T cells in long-lasting Graves disease. TCRdb reanalysed the multiplex PCR reads using MiXCR and keeps one entry per CDR3 protein. Here the sample spans a few hundred thousand distinct CDR3 sequences, roughly 12% being singletons. Another study also made use of these data, one on T cells in Graves' hyperthyroidism and ophthalmopathy.

The specimen comprised peripheral blood mononuclear cells (PBMCs), sampled at new diagnosis, from a patient treated with antithyroid drugs. The receptors stem from a woman aged 18-29 years with Graves disease. CDR3s include the opening cysteine and the closing phenylalanine or tryptophan. Each record gives: clone size, J gene, D gene, V gene, CDR3 protein, CDR3 DNA. The D gene is left open where the match is weak. A clone size is listed for some rows: how often the clone was seen (once, few, many), or a class if it is expanded.

>many|TRBJ2-2|.|TRBV6-5
CASSYNHRTLRGTGELFF
TGTGCCAGCAGTTATAACCATCGGACCCTTCGGGGCACCGGGGAGCTGTTTTTT
>many|TRBJ2-7|.|TRBV4-3
CASSQDAGYLSYEQYF
TGCGCCAGCAGCCAAGATGCAGGCTACCTTTCCTACGAGCAGTACTTC
>few|TRBJ2-2|TRBD2|TRBV20-1
CSVGLVRDTGELFF
TGCAGCGTCGGACTAGTAAGGGACACCGGGGAGCTGTTTTTT
>.|TRBJ1-1|.|TRBV3-1
CASSSRPGGVTEAFF
TGTGCCAGCAGCTCCAGACCGGGAGGTGTCACTGAAGCTTTCTTT
>many|TRBJ1-4|.|TRBV12-3/TRBV12-4
CASSAGAGQGGLFF
TGTGCCAGCAGTGCCGGGGCCGGCCAGGGAGGGCTGTTTTTT
>many|TRBJ2-5|.|TRBV6-2/TRBV6-3
CASTFNAVEVETQYF
TGTGCCAGCACCTTCAACGCGGTGGAGGTGGAGACCCAGTACTTC
>many|TRBJ2-2|.|TRBV20-1
CSARPPLPNTGELFF
TGCAGTGCCAGGCCCCCCTTACCCAACACCGGGGAGCTGTTTTTT
>many|TRBJ1-5|TRBD1|TRBV7-8
CASSLFKGWGQGPHQPQHF
TGTGCCAGCAGCTTATTTAAAGGATGGGGACAGGGGCCTCACCAGCCCCAGCATTTT
>.|TRBJ2-1|TRBD2|TRBV5-4
CATRTSGGKYNEQFF
TGTGCCACCCGGACTAGCGGGGGGAAGTACAATGAGCAGTTCTTC
>many|TRBJ2-1|TRBD1|TRBV11-2
CASSSPGQGAVNEQFF
TGTGCCAGCAGTTCGCCGGGACAGGGGGCTGTGAATGAGCAGTTCTTC
>few|TRBJ1-1|.|TRBV7-2
CASSPSGASGTEAFF
TGTGCCAGCAGCCCCAGCGGAGCCTCAGGCACTGAAGCTTTCTTT
>many|TRBJ1-6|.|TRBV10-3
CATQTGDHNSPLHF
TGTGCCACCCAGACAGGAGATCATAATTCACCCCTCCACTTT
>many|TRBJ2-1|.|TRBV14
CASSQEGPSLIDEQFF
TGTGCCAGCAGCCAAGAGGGCCCCAGCCTGATCGATGAGCAGTTCTTC
>.|TRBJ1-4|.|TRBV4-3
CASSQHRDLEKLFF
TGCGCCAGCAGCCAGCACCGGGATCTCGAAAAACTGTTTTTT
>many|TRBJ1-3|.|TRBV6-9
CASSYRGVGNTIYF
TGTGCCAGCAGTTATCGCGGGGTTGGAAACACCATATATTTT
>many|TRBJ1-1|.|TRBV19
CASLPAKVTLNTEAFF
TGTGCCAGTCTCCCGGCCAAGGTTACCCTGAACACTGAAGCTTTCTTT
>many|TRBJ2-7|.|TRBV20-1
CSASPNSFPYEQYF
TGCAGTGCTAGTCCGAATTCCTTCCCATACGAGCAGTACTTC
>many|TRBJ1-5|.|TRBV20-1
CSARAGPTNQPQHF
TGCAGTGCTAGAGCGGGGCCCACCAATCAGCCCCAGCATTTT
>few|TRBJ1-2|.|TRBV6-9
CASSYRQRDGYTF
TGTGCCAGCAGTTACAGGCAGCGGGATGGCTACACCTTC
>many|TRBJ2-3|TRBD2|TRBV12-3/TRBV12-4
CASRDRTSQVLDTQYF
TGTGCCAGCAGAGATCGGACTAGTCAGGTTTTAGATACGCAGTATTTT
>.|TRBJ1-1|.|TRBV16
CASSQSGGYTEAFF
TGTGCCAGCAGCCAATCGGGGGGTTACACTGAAGCTTTCTTT
>many|TRBJ1-1|.|TRBV4-1
CASSQGQATTEAFF
TGCGCCAGCAGCCAAGGTCAGGCGACCACTGAAGCTTTCTTT
>few|TRBJ1-5|.|TRBV19
CASRLDSTGGQPQHF
TGTGCCAGTAGGTTGGACTCGACAGGAGGTCAGCCCCAGCATTTT
>many|TRBJ2-4|.|TRBV19
CASSIAGEAKNIQYF
TGTGCCAGTAGTATAGCAGGGGAAGCCAAAAACATTCAGTACTTC